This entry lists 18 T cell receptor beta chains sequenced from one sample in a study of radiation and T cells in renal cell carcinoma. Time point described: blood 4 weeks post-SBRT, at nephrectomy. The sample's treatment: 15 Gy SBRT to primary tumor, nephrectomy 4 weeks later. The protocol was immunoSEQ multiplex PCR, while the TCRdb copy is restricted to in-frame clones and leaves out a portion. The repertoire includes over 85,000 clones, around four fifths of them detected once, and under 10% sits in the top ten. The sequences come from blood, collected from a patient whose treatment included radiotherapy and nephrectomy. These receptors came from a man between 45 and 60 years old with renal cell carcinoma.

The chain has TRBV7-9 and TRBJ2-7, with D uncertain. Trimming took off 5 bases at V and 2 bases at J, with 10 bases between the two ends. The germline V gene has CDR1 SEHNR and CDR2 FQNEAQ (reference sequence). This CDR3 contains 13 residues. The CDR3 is CASSRLGTYEQYF. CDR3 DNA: TGTGCCAGCAGCCGCCTGGGGACCTACGAGCAGTACTTC.

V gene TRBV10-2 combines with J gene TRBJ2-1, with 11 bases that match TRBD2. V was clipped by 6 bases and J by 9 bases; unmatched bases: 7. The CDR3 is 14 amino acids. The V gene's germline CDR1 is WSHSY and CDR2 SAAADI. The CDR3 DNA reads TGCGCCAGCAGAGGGACTAGCGGAGGAAGTGAGCAGTTCTTC. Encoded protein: CASRGTSGGSEQFF.

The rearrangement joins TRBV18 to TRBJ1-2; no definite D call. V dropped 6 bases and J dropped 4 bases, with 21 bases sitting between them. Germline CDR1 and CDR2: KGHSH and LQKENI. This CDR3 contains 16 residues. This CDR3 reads CASSGPSSTKGYGYTF. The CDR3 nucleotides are TGTGCCAGCTCCGGCCCCTCGTCAACTAAGGGCTATGGCTACACCTTC.

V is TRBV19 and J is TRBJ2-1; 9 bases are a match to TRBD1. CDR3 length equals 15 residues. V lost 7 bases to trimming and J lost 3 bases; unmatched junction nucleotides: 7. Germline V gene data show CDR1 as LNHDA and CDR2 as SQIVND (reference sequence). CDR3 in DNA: TGTGCCAGTACCCAACCGGGACAGGGCTACAATGAGCAGTTCTTC. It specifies CASTQPGQGYNEQFF. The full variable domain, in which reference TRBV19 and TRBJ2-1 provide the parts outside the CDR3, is DGGITQSPKYLFRKEGQNVTLSCEQNLNHDAMYWYRQDPGQGLRLIYYSQIVNDFQKGDIAEGYSVSREKKESFPLTVTSAQKNPTAFYLCASTQPGQGYNEQFFGPGTRLTVL.

This chain's CDR3 is CASSPRGCNRGDTQYF. The CDR3 DNA follows: TGTGCCAGCAGCCCTAGGGGGTGTAACCGGGGAGATACGCAGTATTTT. V usage is TRBV21-1 and J usage is TRBJ2-3; TRBD1 is taken as the D call from the table, unchecked against the DNA. TRBV21-1 is flagged as a pseudogene. CDR3 size: 16 residues.

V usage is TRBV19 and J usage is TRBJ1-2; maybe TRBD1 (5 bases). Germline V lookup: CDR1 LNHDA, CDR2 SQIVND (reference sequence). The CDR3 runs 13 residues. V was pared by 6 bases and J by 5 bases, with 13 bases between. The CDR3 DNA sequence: TGTGCCAGTAGAAGGGGTGCGGTATATGGCTACACCTTC. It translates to CASRRGAVYGYTF.

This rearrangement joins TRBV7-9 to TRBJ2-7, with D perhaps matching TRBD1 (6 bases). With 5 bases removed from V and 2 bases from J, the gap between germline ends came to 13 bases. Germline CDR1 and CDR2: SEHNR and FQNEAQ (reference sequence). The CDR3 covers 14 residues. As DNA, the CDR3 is TGTGCCAGCAGCGGCCGGGACACCCCCTACGAGCAGTACTTC. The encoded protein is CASSGRDTPYEQYF.

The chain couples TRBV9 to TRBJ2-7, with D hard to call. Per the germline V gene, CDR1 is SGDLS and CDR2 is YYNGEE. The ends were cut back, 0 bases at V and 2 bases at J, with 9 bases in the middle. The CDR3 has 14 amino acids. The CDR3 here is CASSVDGGTYEQYF. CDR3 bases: TGTGCCAGCAGCGTAGACGGCGGCACCTACGAGCAGTACTTC. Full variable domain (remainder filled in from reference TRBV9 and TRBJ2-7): DSGVTQTPKHLITATGQRVTLRCSPRSGDLSVYWYQQSLDQGLQFLIQYYNGEERAKGNILERFSAQQFPDLHSELNLSSLELGDSALYFCASSVDGGTYEQYFGPGTRLTVT.

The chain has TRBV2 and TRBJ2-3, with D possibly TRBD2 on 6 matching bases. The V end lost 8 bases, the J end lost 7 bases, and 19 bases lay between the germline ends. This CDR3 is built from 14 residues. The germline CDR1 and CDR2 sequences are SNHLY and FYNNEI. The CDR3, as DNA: TGTGCCAGCGGCCGGGACCCCGGGGACTATACGCAGTATTTT. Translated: CASGRDPGDYTQYF.

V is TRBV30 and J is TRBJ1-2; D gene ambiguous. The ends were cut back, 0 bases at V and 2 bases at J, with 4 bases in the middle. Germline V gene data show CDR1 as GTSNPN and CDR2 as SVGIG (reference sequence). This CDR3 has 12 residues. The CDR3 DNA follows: TGTGCCTGGAGTGTCTCAAACTATGGCTACACCTTC. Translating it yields CAWSVSNYGYTF.

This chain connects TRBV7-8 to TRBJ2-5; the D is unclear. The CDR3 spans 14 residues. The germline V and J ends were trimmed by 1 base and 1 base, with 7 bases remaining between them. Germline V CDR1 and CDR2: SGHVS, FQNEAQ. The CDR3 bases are TGTGCCAGCAGCTTAGAAACAGCCCAAGAGACCCAGTACTTC. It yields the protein CASSLETAQETQYF.

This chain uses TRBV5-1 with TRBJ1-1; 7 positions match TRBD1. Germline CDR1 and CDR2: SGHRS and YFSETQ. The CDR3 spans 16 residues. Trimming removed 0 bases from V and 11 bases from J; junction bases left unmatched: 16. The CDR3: CASSLDKAFSRGQAFF. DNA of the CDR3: TGCGCCAGCAGCTTGGATAAGGCTTTTTCGAGGGGGCAGGCTTTCTTT.

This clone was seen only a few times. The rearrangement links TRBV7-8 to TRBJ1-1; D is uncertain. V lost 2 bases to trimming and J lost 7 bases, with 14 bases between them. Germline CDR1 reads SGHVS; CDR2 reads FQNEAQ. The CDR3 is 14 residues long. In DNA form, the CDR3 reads TGTGCCAGCAGCTTAATAGTCGGTAGCCTTGAAGCTTTCTTT. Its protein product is CASSLIVGSLEAFF. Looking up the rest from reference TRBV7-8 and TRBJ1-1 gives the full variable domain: GAGVSQSPRYKVAKRGQDVALRCDPISGHVSLFWYQQALGQGPEFLTYFQNEAQLDKSGLPSDRFFAERPEGSVSTLKIQRTQQEDSAVYLCASSLIVGSLEAFFGQGTRLTVV.

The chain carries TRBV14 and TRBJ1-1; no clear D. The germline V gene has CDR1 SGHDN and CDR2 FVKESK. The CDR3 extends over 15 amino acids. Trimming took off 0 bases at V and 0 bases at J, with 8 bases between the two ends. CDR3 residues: CASSQDRHLNTEAFF. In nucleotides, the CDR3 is TGTGCCAGCAGCCAAGATCGGCACTTGAACACTGAAGCTTTCTTT.

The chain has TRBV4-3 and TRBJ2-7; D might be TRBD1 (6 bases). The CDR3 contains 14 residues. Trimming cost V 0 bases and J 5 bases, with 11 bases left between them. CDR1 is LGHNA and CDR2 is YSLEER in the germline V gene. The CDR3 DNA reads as TGCGCCAGCAGCCAAGAACAGGGTGTACACGAGCAGTACTTC. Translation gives CASSQEQGVHEQYF.

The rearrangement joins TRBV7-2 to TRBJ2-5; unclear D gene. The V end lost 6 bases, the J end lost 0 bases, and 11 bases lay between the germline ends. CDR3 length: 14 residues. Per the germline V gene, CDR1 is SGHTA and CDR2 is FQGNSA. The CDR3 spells CASSAQRYQETQYF. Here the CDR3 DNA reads TGTGCCAGCAGTGCCCAGCGTTACCAAGAGACCCAGTACTTC.

The CDR3 loop is CASIRTGVTEAFF. CDR3 bases: TGTGCCAGCATCCGCACAGGGGTCACTGAAGCTTTCTTT. This sequence joins TRBV25-1 and TRBJ1-1; 7 positions agree with TRBD1. The CDR3 is 13 amino acids. The ends lost 7 bases at V and 4 bases at J; junction bases unmatched: 6. Per germline, CDR1 MGHDK and CDR2 SYGVNS.

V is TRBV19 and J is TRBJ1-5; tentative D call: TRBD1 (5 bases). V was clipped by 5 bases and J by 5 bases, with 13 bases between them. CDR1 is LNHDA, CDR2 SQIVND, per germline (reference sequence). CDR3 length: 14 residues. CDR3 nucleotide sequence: TGTGCCAGTAGTTCGGGGGGAGAGGATCAGCCCCAGCATTTT. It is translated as CASSSGGEDQPQHF.